This record concerns one TCR beta chain sequence. It was with unique molecular identifiers that the TCRbeta library was prepared. TCRdb re-called the PCR reads with MiXCR, one entry per CDR3 protein. The sample lists fewer than 550,000 distinct CDR3 sequences, about 16% occurring once. Germline CDR1 and CDR2: SQVTM and ANQGSEA. The V gene end was trimmed by 6 bases and the J gene end by 0 bases; junction bases not matched to a gene: 13. The CDR3 has 18 amino acids. This sample stems from a study of T-cell reconstitution after alpha-beta-depleted transplantation in children. This specimen was PBMCs, mostly from graft donor cells, taken 360 days after TCRalphabeta/CD19-depleted stem cell transplant. J is TRBJ2-1 and V is TRBV29-1, with 11 bases fitting TRBD2. The sequence came from a boy less than two years old who had a stem cell transplant for Wiskott-Aldrich syndrome, so the T cells may come from the graft donor. CDR3 DNA: TGCAGCGTCCCTCGTGCTAGCGGGAGGAAGTTCTCCTACAATGAGCAGTTCTTC. It specifies CSVPRASGRKFSYNEQFF.